Presented here are 21 T cell receptor beta chains from one specimen sequenced in a study of T cell clones after liver transplantation. Method: immunoSEQ multiplex PCR; TCRdb's copy keeps in-frame clones and lacks some. This table holds around 6,100 clones, roughly 80% found once. Specimen: CD8+ T cells from blood, collected before liver transplant. All receptors come from a human donor who received a liver transplant.

The chain couples TRBV10-3 to TRBJ1-2, with a tentative D call TRBD1 (6 bases). The CDR3 is 14 amino acids. Germline CDR1 is ENHRY and CDR2 is SYGVKD. CDR3 amino acids: CATDLPGQPYGYTF. CDR3 nucleotides: TGTGCAACTGACCTCCCGGGACAACCCTATGGCTACACCTTC.

This chain uses TRBV7-9 with TRBJ1-5; D is possibly TRBD1 (5 bases). V was pared by 5 bases and J by 7 bases, with 15 bases between. The length of the CDR3 is 14 residues. Germline CDR1 and CDR2: SEHNR and FQNEAQ (reference sequence). The CDR3 loop is CASSPDPGNQPQHF. As DNA, the CDR3 is TGTGCCAGCAGCCCAGATCCAGGGAACCAGCCCCAGCATTTT.

The gene calls are TRBV2 and TRBJ1-2; 7 positions agree with TRBD1. The CDR3 spans 14 residues. The junction had 9 bases not matched to a gene; V was cut back by 3 bases and J by 8 bases. Germline lookup yields CDR1 SNHLY and CDR2 FYNNEI. The CDR3 reads CASSDRGQPPGYTF. DNA of the CDR3: TGTGCCAGCAGTGATAGGGGGCAGCCCCCCGGCTACACCTTC.

This rearrangement joins TRBV11-2 to TRBJ2-7, with 8 bases aligning to TRBD1. Trimming removed 5 bases from V and 6 bases from J; junction bases left unmatched: 6. The CDR3 has 13 residues. Germline V gene data show CDR1 as SGHAT and CDR2 as FQNNGV. CDR3 in amino acids: CASSPGTGPEQYF. The CDR3 coding sequence is TGTGCCAGCAGCCCCGGGACAGGCCCCGAGCAGTACTTC.

This chain joins TRBV9 and TRBJ2-3, with a possible D match to TRBD2 (7 bases). In germline, CDR1 is SGDLS, CDR2 YYNGEE. The CDR3 extends over 16 amino acids. Trimming took off 4 bases at V and 3 bases at J, with 18 bases between the two ends. This CDR3 is CASSPRRGGVTDTQYF. As DNA, the CDR3 is TGTGCCAGCAGCCCGCGAAGGGGGGGCGTAACAGATACGCAGTATTTT. Filled out from reference TRBV9 and TRBJ2-3, the complete variable domain reads DSGVTQTPKHLITATGQRVTLRCSPRSGDLSVYWYQQSLDQGLQFLIQYYNGEERAKGNILERFSAQQFPDLHSELNLSSLELGDSALYFCASSPRRGGVTDTQYFGPGTRLTVL.

The rearrangement uses TRBV4-3 and TRBJ2-1, with 9 bases fitting TRBD2. The CDR3 totals 16 residues. CDR1 and CDR2 (germline): LGHNA, YSLEER. Trimming removed 0 bases from V and 12 bases from J; junction bases left unmatched: 12. The CDR3 reads CASSQDRGGGGLGQFF. The DNA for the CDR3 is TGCGCCAGCAGCCAAGATCGTGGCGGGGGGGGATTGGGGCAGTTCTTC.

V is TRBV11-2 and J is TRBJ2-7; D gene uncertain. V was clipped by 4 bases and J by 2 bases, with 9 bases between them. The CDR3 extends over 13 amino acids. Germline V gene data show CDR1 as SGHAT and CDR2 as FQNNGV. CDR3 protein: CASSWSETYEQYF. CDR3 bases: TGTGCCAGCAGCTGGTCAGAGACCTACGAGCAGTACTTC.

The chain joins TRBV7-9 to TRBJ2-3; perhaps TRBD1 as D (6 bases). This CDR3 comprises 14 residues. Germline V gene lookup returns CDR1 SEHNR and CDR2 FQNEAQ (reference sequence). V gave up 5 bases and J gave up 3 bases, with 12 bases separating them. CDR3 sequence: CASSPTGLTDTQYF. DNA of the CDR3: TGTGCCAGCAGCCCTACAGGGCTTACAGATACGCAGTATTTT.

The table lists this clone with a count of one. The V gene is TRBV5-4, the J gene TRBJ1-3; D unresolved. Deletions cut 5 bases from V and 3 bases from J, with 6 bases between. The CDR3 contains 12 residues. Germline CDR1 reads SGHNT; CDR2 reads YYREEE (reference sequence). DNA of the CDR3: TGTGCCAGCAGTCTTGATGGAAACACCATATATTTT. Its translation is CASSLDGNTIYF.

This clone is termed medium-sized. The chain recombines TRBV7-9 with TRBJ1-6, with 8 bases lining up with TRBD1. The CDR3 length is 16 residues. Germline V gene sequence: CDR1 SEHNR, CDR2 FQNEAQ (reference sequence). J lost 8 bases, V lost 6 bases, and 12 bases had no gene match. The CDR3 DNA sequence: TGTGCCAGCAGGGCTCGGGCAGGGGGCGGCGATTCACCCCTCCACTTT. This sequence encodes CASRARAGGGDSPLHF.

The chain is built from TRBV19 and TRBJ1-1; possibly TRBD1 for D (5 bases). The V and J ends lost 3 bases and 2 bases respectively, with 10 bases between them. The germline gives CDR1 LNHDA, CDR2 SQIVND (reference sequence). The CDR3 totals 14 residues. The CDR3 DNA is TGTGCCAGTAGTATGGGGGAAGGAAACACTGAAGCTTTCTTT. Translated, it gives CASSMGEGNTEAFF. The full variable domain, its missing parts supplied by reference TRBV19 and TRBJ1-1, is DGGITQSPKYLFRKEGQNVTLSCEQNLNHDAMYWYRQDPGQGLRLIYYSQIVNDFQKGDIAEGYSVSREKKESFPLTVTSAQKNPTAFYLCASSMGEGNTEAFFGQGTRLTVV.

The V call is TRBV11-1, the J call TRBJ2-7, with TRBD1 matching over 8 bases. The CDR3 runs 17 residues. CDR1 and CDR2 (germline): SGHAT, FQDESV (reference sequence). V lost 0 bases and J lost 6; bases outside the gene matches: 13. CDR3 loop: CASSLAVVGTGFSEQYF. In DNA, the CDR3 is TGTGCCAGCAGCTTAGCGGTCGTGGGGACAGGCTTCTCCGAGCAGTACTTC.

This clone was detected a few times. The gene calls are TRBV5-1 and TRBJ1-1; 7 bases map to TRBD1. Unmatched junction bases numbered 3, after V lost 1 base and J lost 0 bases. This CDR3 spans 15 amino acids. Germline V gene data show CDR1 as SGHRS and CDR2 as YFSETQ. CDR3 bases: TGCGCCAGCAGCTTGTCCGACAGGGTGAACACTGAAGCTTTCTTT. Amino acids: CASSLSDRVNTEAFF.

The chain links TRBV5-4 to TRBJ2-7; no firm D call. There are 11 residues in the CDR3. Deletions cut 3 bases from V and 3 bases from J, with 4 bases between. Per the germline V gene, CDR1 is SGHNT and CDR2 is YYREEE (reference sequence). This CDR3 is CASSSGYEQYF. CDR3 DNA sequence: TGTGCCAGCAGCTCTGGCTACGAGCAGTACTTC. Variable domain in full (rest from reference TRBV5-4 and TRBJ2-7): ETGVTQSPTHLIKTRGQQVTLRCSSQSGHNTVSWYQQALGQGPQFIFQYYREEENGRGNFPPRFSGLQFPNYSSELNVNALELDDSALYLCASSSGYEQYFGPGTRLTVT.

The chain combines TRBV11-3 with TRBJ2-3; 11 bases are shared with TRBD2. Germline loops: CDR1 SGHNT, CDR2 YENEEA. The CDR3 length is 18 residues. J lost 0 bases, V lost 5 bases, and 10 bases had no gene match. The CDR3 sequence: CASSLSRGLAASTDTQYF. As DNA, the CDR3 is TGTGCCAGCAGCCTGAGTAGGGGACTAGCGGCTAGCACAGATACGCAGTATTTT.

The chain links TRBV30 to TRBJ2-7, with 9 bases identical to TRBD2. Germline V gene data show CDR1 as GTSNPN and CDR2 as SVGIG (reference sequence). The CDR3 has 11 amino acids. V lost 8 bases, J lost 3 bases, and 2 bases stayed unmatched. This chain's CDR3 is CAGSGSYEQYF. CDR3 sequence (DNA): TGTGCCGGTAGCGGGAGCTACGAGCAGTACTTC.

The chain has TRBV5-4 and TRBJ2-7; TRBD1 agrees at 7 bases. J was trimmed by 2 bases and V by 0 bases; bases with no gene match: 5. Germline CDR1 SGHNT, CDR2 YYREEE (reference sequence). The CDR3 spans 15 residues. The CDR3 region is CASSLDRTGPYEQYF. DNA for the CDR3: TGTGCCAGCAGCTTGGACAGGACAGGACCCTACGAGCAGTACTTC.

The V and J genes are TRBV7-3 and TRBJ2-2; D call uncertain. This CDR3 is built from 13 residues. Germline V CDR1 and CDR2: SGHTA, FQGTGA. V was trimmed by 1 base and J by 1 base, leaving 1 base between them. The DNA for the CDR3 is TGTGCCAGCAGCTTAATGAACACCGGGGAGCTGTTTTTT. Translating it yields CASSLMNTGELFF. Drawing the rest from reference TRBV7-3 and TRBJ2-2, the complete variable domain is GAGVSQTPSNKVTEKGKYVELRCDPISGHTALYWYRQSLGQGPEFLIYFQGTGAADDSGLPNDRFFAVRPEGSVSTLKIQRTERGDSAVYLCASSLMNTGELFFGEGSRLTVL.

The chain has TRBV27 and TRBJ2-1, with 12 positions matching TRBD2. V dropped 5 bases and J dropped 2; count of bases not matched to a gene: 1. Germline V gives CDR1 MNHEY, CDR2 SMNVEV (reference sequence). The CDR3 length is 15 residues. The CDR3 nucleotides are TGTGCCAGCAGTCGGACTAGCGGGGCCTACAATGAGCAGTTCTTC. Its protein product is CASSRTSGAYNEQFF.

V is TRBV14 and J is TRBJ2-7; a weak D match, TRBD1 (6 bases). The V gene lost 4 bases and the J gene lost 5 bases, with 15 bases spanning the gap. Germline V gives CDR1 SGHDN, CDR2 FVKESK. This CDR3 has 14 amino acids. This chain's CDR3 is CASSPFGTNHEQYF. The CDR3 nucleotides are TGTGCCAGCAGCCCCTTCGGGACAAATCACGAGCAGTACTTC.

This clone was counted a single time. The chain carries TRBV7-9 and TRBJ2-3; tentative D call: TRBD2 (7 bases). The CDR3 consists of 15 residues. Deletions cut 3 bases from V and 5 bases from J, with 15 bases between. CDR1 is SEHNR and CDR2 is FQNEAQ in the germline V gene (reference sequence). CDR3 coding DNA: TGTGCCAGCAGCTTGACGGGGGGCCTGGGAGATACGCAGTATTTT. The encoded protein is CASSLTGGLGDTQYF.